Each of the 26 T cell receptor beta chains below was sequenced from the same sample in a study of graft-versus-host responses after intestinal transplantation. The antigens for these receptors are not known. Assay used: immunoSEQ multiplex PCR; TCRdb lists only in-frame clones, some missing. The table lists about 85,000 clones, 80% to 95% of them singletons. The sequenced sample was unstimulated CD8+ T cells sorted from spleen or lymph node cells, obtained before transplant. The receptors originated from a human donor who was the organ donor for an intestinal transplant.

The CDR3 region is CASPQQGAGSPLHF. The CDR3 DNA sequence: TGTGCCAGCCCACAGCAGGGGGCCGGTTCACCCCTCCACTTT. The rearrangement joins TRBV27 to TRBJ1-6; TRBD1 matches 8 bases. CDR1 is MNHEY, CDR2 SMNVEV, per germline (reference sequence). The CDR3 contains 14 residues. J gave up 9 bases and V 8 bases, and 9 bases lay outside the gene matches.

This chain links TRBV27 with TRBJ2-2; D unclear. This CDR3 has 13 residues. The V gene lost 2 bases and the J gene lost 7 bases, with 8 bases spanning the gap. Looked up from germline, CDR1 is MNHEY and CDR2 is SMNVEV (reference sequence). The CDR3 loop is CASSLAGNGELFF. CDR3 in DNA: TGTGCCAGCAGTTTAGCAGGAAACGGGGAGCTGTTTTTT.

The V gene is TRBV4-1, the J gene TRBJ1-1; D gene ambiguous. Trimming removed 0 bases from V and 0 bases from J, with 14 bases in between. Germline V gene data show CDR1 as MGHRA and CDR2 as YSYEKL. This CDR3 contains 17 residues. CDR3: CASSQDLEGYLNTEAFF. CDR3 nucleotide sequence: TGCGCCAGCAGCCAAGATTTGGAAGGCTACCTGAACACTGAAGCTTTCTTT.

The chain joins TRBV5-6 to TRBJ2-3; D gene uncertain. V was pared by 3 bases and J by 6 bases, with 8 bases between. The CDR3 is made up of 12 amino acids. Germline assignment: CDR1 SGHDT and CDR2 YYEEEE. The CDR3 loop is CASSYLEDTQYF. CDR3 sequence (DNA): TGTGCCAGCAGCTATCTGGAGGATACGCAGTATTTT.

This clone occurred a few times. The V gene is TRBV6-4, the J gene TRBJ2-4; 8 bases match TRBD2. Looked up from germline, CDR1 is MRHNA and CDR2 is SNTAGT. The CDR3 sequence is 15 residues long. V trimming: 3 bases; J trimming: 3 bases; junction bases outside the gene matches: 4. The CDR3 coding sequence is TGTGCCAGCAGTGAGACTAGCGACGGCAAAAACATTCAGTACTTC. Residues: CASSETSDGKNIQYF.

V usage is TRBV2 and J usage is TRBJ1-1, with 7 bases identical to TRBD1. The CDR3 sequence is 14 residues long. Germline V gene lookup returns CDR1 SNHLY and CDR2 FYNNEI. With V trimmed by 9 bases and J by 1 base, 8 bases remained unmatched. The CDR3 spells CASMTGQRNTEAFF. CDR3 DNA: TGTGCCAGTATGACGGGACAGAGGAACACTGAAGCTTTCTTT.

This chain joins TRBV5-6 and TRBJ2-3; 9 positions match TRBD2. CDR3 size: 16 residues. Germline CDR1 and CDR2: SGHDT and YYEEEE. V gave up 4 bases and J gave up 5 bases; unmatched junction bases: 11. CDR3 in DNA: TGTGCCAGCAGCGCCCCGTGGCGGGGGGGCCAAGATACGCAGTATTTT. Translation: CASSAPWRGGQDTQYF.

The genes are TRBV2 and TRBJ2-7; D remains ambiguous. The CDR3 is 15 residues long. Trimming took 7 bases from V and 0 from J, leaving 16 bases between them. The V gene's germline CDR1 is SNHLY and CDR2 FYNNEI. The CDR3 reads CASTPEPVSSYEQYF. CDR3 nucleotides: TGTGCCAGCACTCCCGAACCGGTAAGCTCCTACGAGCAGTACTTC. The variable domain in full, completed from reference TRBV2 and TRBJ2-7, reads EPEVTQTPSHQVTQMGQEVILRCVPISNHLYFYWYRQILGQKVEFLVSFYNNEISEKSEIFDDQFSVERPDGSNFTLKIRSTKLEDSAMYFCASTPEPVSSYEQYFGPGTRLTVT.

This chain joins TRBV6-5 and TRBJ1-2; D call uncertain. The germline V gene has CDR1 MNHEY and CDR2 SVGAGI. V lost 7 bases and J lost 4, with 13 bases in between. The CDR3 is made up of 13 amino acids. DNA of the CDR3: TGTGCCAGCATTGGGAGGATGGGCTATGGCTACACCTTC. Amino acids: CASIGRMGYGYTF.

The V call is TRBV28, the J call TRBJ2-1; D is unclear. The CDR3 sequence is 15 residues long. The germline V gene encodes CDR1 MDHEN and CDR2 SYDVKM. Deletions cut 4 bases from V and 7 bases from J, with 17 bases between. The CDR3, as DNA: TGTGCCAGCAGTTCCCTGGTCCCCTTCTGGAATGAGCAGTTCTTC. Residues: CASSSLVPFWNEQFF. The whole variable domain, filled in from reference TRBV28 and TRBJ2-1, reads DVKVTQSSRYLVKRTGEKVFLECVQDMDHENMFWYRQDPGLGLRLIYFSYDVKMKEKGDIPEGYSVSREKKERFSLILESASTNQTSMYLCASSSLVPFWNEQFFGPGTRLTVL.

The V gene is TRBV27, the J gene TRBJ2-3; D is possibly TRBD2 (5 bases). CDR1 and CDR2 from the germline V gene are MNHEY and SMNVEV (reference sequence). The CDR3 covers 17 residues. V shed 2 bases and J shed 6 bases, with 21 bases lying between them. CDR3 DNA sequence: TGTGCCAGCAGTTTAGTTTCGGACTTTGCACAAAGGGATACGCAGTATTTT. It yields the protein CASSLVSDFAQRDTQYF.

The V and J genes are TRBV7-9 and TRBJ2-1; 9 bases are a match to TRBD1. The CDR3 covers 15 residues. In germline, CDR1 is SEHNR, CDR2 FQNEAQ (reference sequence). The V gene end was trimmed by 4 bases and the J gene end by 3 bases; junction bases not matched to a gene: 4. The CDR3 protein is CASSSEDRGYNEQFF. The DNA for the CDR3 is TGTGCCAGCAGCTCTGAGGACAGGGGCTACAATGAGCAGTTCTTC.

The J gene is TRBJ2-3, the V gene TRBV5-4, with D possibly TRBD2 on 5 matching bases. Deletions cut 2 bases from V and 6 bases from J, with 10 bases between. CDR3 length: 13 residues. Looked up from germline, CDR1 is SGHNT and CDR2 is YYREEE (reference sequence). CDR3: CASSFGTGDTQYF. In DNA form, the CDR3 reads TGTGCCAGCAGCTTCGGTACGGGGGATACGCAGTATTTT.

This rearrangement joins TRBV5-1 to TRBJ1-4; D may be TRBD1 (5 bases). V was trimmed by 5 bases and J by 8 bases, leaving 13 bases between them. This CDR3 is 13 amino acids long. Germline V gene sequence: CDR1 SGHRS, CDR2 YFSETQ. CDR3 bases: TGCGCCAGCAGGAGGCAGGGAGACGAAAAACTGTTTTTT. Translation: CASRRQGDEKLFF.

This rearrangement joins TRBV11-2 to TRBJ2-1, with 7 bases fitting TRBD1. Germline lookup yields CDR1 SGHAT and CDR2 FQNNGV. The trim removed 1 base at V and 3 bases at J, leaving 6 bases unmatched. This CDR3 is built from 16 residues. The CDR3 protein is CASSLVLGQFYNEQFF. The CDR3 DNA sequence: TGTGCCAGCAGCTTAGTTTTGGGACAGTTCTACAATGAGCAGTTCTTC.

This clone has just one count. The V call is TRBV19, the J call TRBJ1-2; 10 bases are shared with TRBD1. V was clipped by 1 base and J by 7 bases; unmatched bases: 6. This CDR3 has 15 amino acids. Germline lookup yields CDR1 LNHDA and CDR2 SQIVND (reference sequence). The CDR3 reads CASSIGTGGLGGYTF. The CDR3 DNA reads as TGTGCCAGTAGTATAGGGACAGGGGGTTTGGGTGGCTACACCTTC.

The chain combines TRBV19 with TRBJ2-2, with D perhaps matching TRBD2 (6 bases). V lost 3 bases, J lost 8 bases, and 19 bases lay in between. CDR1 and CDR2 (germline): LNHDA, SQIVND (reference sequence). This CDR3 has 16 amino acids. CDR3 region: CASSIIGGVRSGELFF. DNA for the CDR3: TGTGCCAGTAGTATTATTGGCGGGGTACGATCGGGGGAGCTGTTTTTT. The complete variable domain, with remaining parts taken from reference TRBV19 and TRBJ2-2, reads DGGITQSPKYLFRKEGQNVTLSCEQNLNHDAMYWYRQDPGQGLRLIYYSQIVNDFQKGDIAEGYSVSREKKESFPLTVTSAQKNPTAFYLCASSIIGGVRSGELFFGEGSRLTVL.

This clone was seen once. V and J are TRBV7-2 and TRBJ1-5, with a possible D match to TRBD1 (5 bases). CDR1 and CDR2 (germline): SGHTA, FQGNSA. The V end lost 5 bases, the J end lost 7 bases, and 12 bases lay between the germline ends. The CDR3 runs to 13 residues. The CDR3 here is CASSPGGGQPQHF. In nucleotides, the CDR3 is TGTGCCAGCAGCCCCGGGGGAGGCCAGCCCCAGCATTTT. Full variable domain (missing parts from reference TRBV7-2 and TRBJ1-5): GAGVSQSPSNKVTEKGKDVELRCDPISGHTALYWYRQSLGQGLEFLIYFQGNSAPDKSGLPSDRFSAERTGGSVSTLTIQRTQQEDSAVYLCASSPGGGQPQHFGDGTRLSIL.

Relative to its sample, this clone is medium-sized. The sample holds other DNA sequences that translate to the same CDR3. This chain links TRBV5-1 with TRBJ2-5, with 9 bases that match TRBD2. Germline V gene lookup returns CDR1 SGHRS and CDR2 YFSETQ. V shed 3 bases and J 4 bases; nucleotides not matched to a gene: 7. The CDR3 has 15 amino acids. The CDR3 DNA follows: TGCGCCAGCAGCTCCGGGACTAGCAGGGGAGAGACCCAGTACTTC. It is translated as CASSSGTSRGETQYF.

The CDR3, as DNA: TGTGCCAGCAGTGAGGGACTAGCGAGATACACCGGGGAGCTGTTTTTT. It translates to CASSEGLARYTGELFF. J is TRBJ2-2 and V is TRBV2, with TRBD2 matching 10 bases. The CDR3 contains 16 residues. Germline V gene lookup returns CDR1 SNHLY and CDR2 FYNNEI. With V trimmed by 3 bases and J by 3 bases, 4 bases remained unmatched.

The chain recombines TRBV7-9 with TRBJ1-2; 9 bases are a match to TRBD1. Trimming removed 5 bases from V and 2 bases from J; junction bases left unmatched: 6. The CDR3 is made up of 15 amino acids. The V gene's germline CDR1 is SEHNR and CDR2 FQNEAQ (reference sequence). The DNA for the CDR3 is TGTGCCAGCAGCGGCGGACAGGGGCGGAACTATGGCTACACCTTC. The encoded protein is CASSGGQGRNYGYTF.

This clone was recorded a few times. The V and J genes are TRBV7-9 and TRBJ1-5; D gene ambiguous. Germline values: CDR1 SEHNR, CDR2 FQNEAQ (reference sequence). V was shortened by 4 bases and J by 2 bases, with 6 bases between the two germline ends. CDR3 length equals 13 residues. CDR3 coding DNA: TGTGCCAGCAGCTCCCCTGGCAATCAGCCCCAGCATTTT. Translated: CASSSPGNQPQHF.

V and J are TRBV4-2 and TRBJ1-1; unclear D gene. The V and J ends lost 2 bases and 0 bases respectively, with 13 bases between them. The CDR3 consists of 16 residues. The germline gives CDR1 LGHNA, CDR2 YNFKEQ. DNA for the CDR3: TGTGCCAGCAGCCAACACGTCGATGAGCTGAACACTGAAGCTTTCTTT. Residues: CASSQHVDELNTEAFF.

The CDR3 reads CASSQEMRPSQFF. Written as DNA, the CDR3 is TGTGCCAGCAGCCAAGAGATGCGACCATCGCAGTTCTTC. This rearrangement joins TRBV14 to TRBJ2-1; no definite D call. The CDR3 has 13 residues. CDR1 is SGHDN and CDR2 is FVKESK in the germline V gene. The V end lost 0 bases, the J end lost 12 bases, and 12 bases lay between the germline ends.

In this sample, this clone turned up once. The same CDR3 is also encoded by other DNA sequences in this sample. The gene calls are TRBV19 and TRBJ2-1; D gene unclear. This CDR3 comprises 12 residues. The V gene's germline CDR1 is LNHDA and CDR2 SQIVND (reference sequence). The V end lost 4 bases, the J end lost 3 bases, and 4 bases lay between the germline ends. The CDR3 is CASSTSYNEQFF. CDR3 nucleotide sequence: TGTGCCAGTAGTACAAGCTACAATGAGCAGTTCTTC.

This clone was seen more than once but under ten times. J is TRBJ2-3 and V is TRBV29-1, with no clear D. The CDR3 has 18 residues. V was shortened by 4 bases and J by 4 bases, with 27 bases between the two germline ends. Germline CDR1 is SQVTM and CDR2 is ANQGSEA. DNA of the CDR3: TGCAGCGTTGTAGGAGCCACTTGGCGGTTGGCTGTACCAGATACGCAGTATTTT. This gives the protein CSVVGATWRLAVPDTQYF.